A single sample is the source of the 12 T cell receptor beta chains below, sequenced in a study of beta chain features in type 1 diabetes listed by TCRdb under 2018. These receptors have no known antigen. General findings and caveats noted by the study authors: In all four CD4+ subsets, TCRB CDR3 length was moderately but significantly shorter in type 1 diabetes patients.

Libraries were made using the immunoSEQ multiplex PCR assay. All of the isolated RNA was reverse transcribed with the High Capacity cDNA Reverse Transcription Kit, so expressed TCRB transcripts were sequenced. In its TCRdb copy, this immuneACCESS table keeps in-frame sequences only and misses some clones. Where compared with another copy, unresolved V genes explain less than half of these, and the others have no known cause. This sample holds around 140,000 clones; around 10% were observed only once. Together, the top ten hold roughly 0.75% of the sample. The sample was central memory CD4+ T cells from blood. The receptors were sampled from a man younger than 45 with type 1 diabetes.

This chain links TRBV28 with TRBJ1-1, with D possibly being TRBD1 (6 bases). The CDR3 is made up of 16 amino acids. Trimming shortened V by 3 bases and J by 3 bases, and 17 bases separated the two germline ends. Germline loops: CDR1 MDHEN, CDR2 SYDVKM. The DNA of the CDR3 is TGTGCCAGCAGTTTCCTAAACTCAGGGGCCCACACTGAAGCTTTCTTT. Encoded protein: CASSFLNSGAHTEAFF.

This clone was recorded at least ten times. The V gene is TRBV7-3, the J gene TRBJ2-1, with 7 bases lining up with TRBD2. Germline CDR1 reads SGHTA; CDR2 reads FQGTGA. J was trimmed by 9 bases and V by 5 bases; bases with no gene match: 4. The CDR3 sequence is 12 residues long. CDR3: CASSRGEGEQFF. CDR3 coding DNA: TGTGCCAGCAGCCGGGGGGAGGGTGAGCAGTTCTTC.

V and J are TRBV7-9 and TRBJ2-1; maybe TRBD1 (6 bases). Deletions cut 5 bases from V and 14 bases from J, with 16 bases between. The germline gives CDR1 SEHNR, CDR2 FQNEAQ (reference sequence). This CDR3 has 12 amino acids. The CDR3 sequence is CASSPAGGRKFF. The DNA for the CDR3 is TGTGCCAGCAGCCCTGCTGGGGGCCGGAAGTTCTTC.

This clone was seen a handful of times. The gene calls are TRBV18 and TRBJ2-3; 7 positions agree with TRBD2. Germline CDR1 is KGHSH and CDR2 is LQKENI. The V and J ends lost 0 bases and 4 bases, in that order; junction bases with no gene match: 13. The CDR3 extends over 18 amino acids. Here the CDR3 reads CASSPPGEGFGQADTQYF. CDR3 nucleotide sequence: TGTGCCAGCTCACCACCAGGGGAGGGGTTCGGGCAAGCAGATACGCAGTATTTT.

This clone has at least ten counts. The chain combines TRBV5-4 with TRBJ2-2; D might be TRBD2 (6 bases). V shed 4 bases and J shed 3 bases, with 16 bases lying between them. The germline V gene encodes CDR1 SGHNT and CDR2 YYREEE (reference sequence). The CDR3 has 16 amino acids. CDR3 amino acids: CASSVSVGGYTGELFF. The DNA for the CDR3 is TGTGCCAGCAGCGTATCAGTCGGGGGATACACCGGGGAGCTGTTTTTT. Based on the CDR3 plus reference TRBV5-4 and TRBJ2-2, the full variable domain is ETGVTQSPTHLIKTRGQQVTLRCSSQSGHNTVSWYQQALGQGPQFIFQYYREEENGRGNFPPRFSGLQFPNYSSELNVNALELDDSALYLCASSVSVGGYTGELFFGEGSRLTVL.

This rearrangement joins TRBV7-2 to TRBJ2-5; TRBD2 matches 7 bases. Germline V gene data show CDR1 as SGHTA and CDR2 as FQGNSA. With 8 bases clipped from V and 3 bases from J, the junction kept 3 bases outside the gene matches. The CDR3 spans 12 residues. CDR3 residues: CASSAGEETQYF. CDR3 DNA: TGTGCCAGCTCCGCGGGGGAAGAGACCCAGTACTTC.

Here the CDR3 reads CAWSLGHGRSPLHF. CDR3 DNA: TGTGCCTGGAGTTTAGGACATGGGCGGTCACCCCTCCACTTT. This chain links TRBV30 with TRBJ1-6; possible D gene TRBD1, 5 bases. The V and J ends lost 2 bases and 10 bases respectively, with 15 bases between them. Germline CDR1 reads GTSNPN; CDR2 reads SVGIG (reference sequence). This CDR3 comprises 14 residues.

V is TRBV7-2 and J is TRBJ2-2; TRBD1 is a possible D gene (5 bases). Germline lookup yields CDR1 SGHTA and CDR2 FQGNSA. The CDR3 is 16 amino acids. The V gene lost 5 bases and the J gene lost 0 bases, with 13 bases spanning the gap. CDR3 region: CASSPQAGTNTGELFF. Written as DNA, the CDR3 is TGTGCCAGCAGCCCACAGGCAGGAACGAACACCGGGGAGCTGTTTTTT.

This sequence joins TRBV28 and TRBJ1-6, with TRBD1 matching 11 bases. The germline gives CDR1 MDHEN, CDR2 SYDVKM. V lost 6 bases to trimming and J lost 7 bases; unmatched junction nucleotides: 8. This CDR3 is 16 amino acids long. In nucleotides, the CDR3 is TGTGCCAGCAGCTCCGGGACAGGGGGTGAGAATTCACCCCTCCACTTT. Residues: CASSSGTGGENSPLHF. The full variable domain, with the rest looked up from reference TRBV28 and TRBJ1-6, is DVKVTQSSRYLVKRTGEKVFLECVQDMDHENMFWYRQDPGLGLRLIYFSYDVKMKEKGDIPEGYSVSREKKERFSLILESASTNQTSMYLCASSSGTGGENSPLHFGNGTRLTVT.

There are many counts of this clone. The chain employs TRBV21-1 and TRBJ2-7; the D call in the table, TRBD2, was not verified against the DNA. TRBV21-1 is given as a pseudogene. CDR3 length: 16 residues. The DNA of the CDR3 is TGTGCCAGCAGCACTTACGGGACTAGCGACTTCTACGAGCAGTACTTC. Translation gives CASSTYGTSDFYEQYF.

The chain uses TRBV30 and TRBJ2-5; TRBD2 agrees at 7 bases. The CDR3 has 15 residues. Germline trimming cut 5 bases from V and 5 bases from J; bases unmatched to any gene: 14. Germline V gene lookup returns CDR1 GTSNPN and CDR2 SVGIG (reference sequence). The CDR3 here is CAWAGELAVRETQYF. In nucleotides, the CDR3 is TGTGCCTGGGCCGGGGAGCTAGCGGTCCGGGAGACCCAGTACTTC.

This clone was counted a few times. The chain joins TRBV19 to TRBJ2-5, with D tentatively TRBD2 (5 bases). CDR1 LNHDA and CDR2 SQIVND come from the germline V gene (reference sequence). V was clipped by 5 bases and J by 2 bases, with 24 bases between them. The CDR3 is 18 residues long. CDR3 bases: TGTGCCAGTAGTGGGAGCGCGCGATCGAGTACGCAACAAGAGACCCAGTACTTC. The encoded protein is CASSGSARSSTQQETQYF.